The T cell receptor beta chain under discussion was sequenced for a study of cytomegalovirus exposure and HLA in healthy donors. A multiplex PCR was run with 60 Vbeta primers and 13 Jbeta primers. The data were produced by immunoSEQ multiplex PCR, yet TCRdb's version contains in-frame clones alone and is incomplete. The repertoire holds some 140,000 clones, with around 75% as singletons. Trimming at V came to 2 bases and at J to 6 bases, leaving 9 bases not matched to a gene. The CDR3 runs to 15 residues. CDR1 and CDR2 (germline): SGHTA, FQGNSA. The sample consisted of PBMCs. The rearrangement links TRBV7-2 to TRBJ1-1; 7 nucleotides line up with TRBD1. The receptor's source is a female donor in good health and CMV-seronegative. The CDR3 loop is CASSLRRGRGAEAFF. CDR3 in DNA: TGTGCCAGCAGCTTAAGGAGGGGGCGAGGCGCTGAAGCTTTCTTT.